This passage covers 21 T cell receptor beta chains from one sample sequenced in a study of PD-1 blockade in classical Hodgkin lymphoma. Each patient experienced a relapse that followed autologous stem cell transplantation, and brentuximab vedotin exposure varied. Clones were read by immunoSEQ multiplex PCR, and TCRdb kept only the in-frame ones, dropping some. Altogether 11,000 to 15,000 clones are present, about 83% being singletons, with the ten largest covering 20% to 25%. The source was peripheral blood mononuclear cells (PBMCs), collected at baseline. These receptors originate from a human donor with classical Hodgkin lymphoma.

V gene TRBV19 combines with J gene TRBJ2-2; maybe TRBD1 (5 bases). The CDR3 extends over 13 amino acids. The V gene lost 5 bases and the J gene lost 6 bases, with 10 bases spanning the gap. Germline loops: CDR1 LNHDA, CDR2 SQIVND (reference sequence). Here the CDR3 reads CASSPRGAGELFF. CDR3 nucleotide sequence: TGTGCCAGTAGTCCTAGGGGTGCCGGGGAGCTGTTTTTT.

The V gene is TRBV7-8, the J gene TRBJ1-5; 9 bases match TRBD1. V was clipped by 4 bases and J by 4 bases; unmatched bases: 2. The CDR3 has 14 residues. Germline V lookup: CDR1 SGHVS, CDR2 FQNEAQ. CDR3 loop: CASSWDRDNQPQHF. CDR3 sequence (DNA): TGTGCCAGCAGCTGGGACAGGGATAATCAGCCCCAGCATTTT.

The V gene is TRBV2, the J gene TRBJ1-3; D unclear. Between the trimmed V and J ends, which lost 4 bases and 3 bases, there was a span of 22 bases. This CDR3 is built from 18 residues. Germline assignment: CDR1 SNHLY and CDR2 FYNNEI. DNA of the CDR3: TGTGCCAGCAGTGGGGGTTATGGAGCGCTTCAGAGTGGAAACACCATATATTTT. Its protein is CASSGGYGALQSGNTIYF.

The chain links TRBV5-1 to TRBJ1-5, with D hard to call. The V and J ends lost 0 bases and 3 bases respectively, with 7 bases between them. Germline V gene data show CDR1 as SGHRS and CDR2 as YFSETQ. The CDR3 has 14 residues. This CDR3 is CASSLDGFNQPQHF. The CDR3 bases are TGCGCCAGCAGCTTGGATGGCTTCAATCAGCCCCAGCATTTT.

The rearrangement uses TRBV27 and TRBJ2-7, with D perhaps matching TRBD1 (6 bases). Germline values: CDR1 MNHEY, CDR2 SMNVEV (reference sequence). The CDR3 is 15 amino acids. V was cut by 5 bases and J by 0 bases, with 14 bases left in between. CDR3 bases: TGTGCCAGCAGTCGACAGGTAGTCGGCTCCTACGAGCAGTACTTC. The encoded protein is CASSRQVVGSYEQYF.

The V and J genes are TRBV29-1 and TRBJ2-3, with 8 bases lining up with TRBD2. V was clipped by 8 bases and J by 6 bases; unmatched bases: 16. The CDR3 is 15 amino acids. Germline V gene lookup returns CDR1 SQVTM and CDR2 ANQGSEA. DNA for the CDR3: TGCAGCCACCGGGGGGTAGCGGGGATCTTTGATACGCAGTATTTT. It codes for CSHRGVAGIFDTQYF.

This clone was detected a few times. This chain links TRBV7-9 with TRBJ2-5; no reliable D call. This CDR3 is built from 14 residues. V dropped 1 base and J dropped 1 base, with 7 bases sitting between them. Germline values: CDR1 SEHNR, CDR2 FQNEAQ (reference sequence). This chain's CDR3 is CASSLEQFQETQYF. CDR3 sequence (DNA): TGTGCCAGCAGCTTAGAACAGTTCCAAGAGACCCAGTACTTC.

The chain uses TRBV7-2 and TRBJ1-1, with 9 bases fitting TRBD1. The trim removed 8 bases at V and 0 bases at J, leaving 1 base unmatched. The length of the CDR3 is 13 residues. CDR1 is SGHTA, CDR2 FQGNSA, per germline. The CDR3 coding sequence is TGTGCCAGCGGGACAGGGATGAACACTGAAGCTTTCTTT. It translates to CASGTGMNTEAFF.

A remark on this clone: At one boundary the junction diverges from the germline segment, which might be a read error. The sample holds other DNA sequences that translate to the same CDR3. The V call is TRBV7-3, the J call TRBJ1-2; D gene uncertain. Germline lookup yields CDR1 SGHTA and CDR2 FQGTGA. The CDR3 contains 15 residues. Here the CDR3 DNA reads TGTGCCAGCAGCTTAAGTGGGGAGACGCCCTATGGCTACACCTTT. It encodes CASSLSGETPYGYTF.

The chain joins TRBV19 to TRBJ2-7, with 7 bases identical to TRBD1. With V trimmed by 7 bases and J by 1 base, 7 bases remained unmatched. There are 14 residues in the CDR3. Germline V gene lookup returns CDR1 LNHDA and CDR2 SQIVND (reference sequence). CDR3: CASKRQGPSYEQYF. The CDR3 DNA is TGTGCCAGTAAACGACAGGGCCCATCCTACGAGCAGTACTTC.

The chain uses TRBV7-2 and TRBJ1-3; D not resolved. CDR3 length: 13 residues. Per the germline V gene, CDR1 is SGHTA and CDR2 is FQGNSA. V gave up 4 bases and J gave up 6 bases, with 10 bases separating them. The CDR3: CASSSIGENTIYF. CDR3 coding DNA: TGTGCCAGCAGCTCGATAGGAGAAAACACCATATATTTT. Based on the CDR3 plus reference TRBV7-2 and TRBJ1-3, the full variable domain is GAGVSQSPSNKVTEKGKDVELRCDPISGHTALYWYRQSLGQGLEFLIYFQGNSAPDKSGLPSDRFSAERTGGSVSTLTIQRTQQEDSAVYLCASSSIGENTIYFGEGSWLTVV.

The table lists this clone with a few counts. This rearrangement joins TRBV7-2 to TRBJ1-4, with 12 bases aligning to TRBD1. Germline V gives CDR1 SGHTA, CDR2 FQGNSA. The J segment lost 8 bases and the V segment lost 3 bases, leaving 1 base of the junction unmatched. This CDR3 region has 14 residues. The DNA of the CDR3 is TGTGCCAGCAGCTTTGGGACAGGGGGCGAAAAACTGTTTTTT. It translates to CASSFGTGGEKLFF.

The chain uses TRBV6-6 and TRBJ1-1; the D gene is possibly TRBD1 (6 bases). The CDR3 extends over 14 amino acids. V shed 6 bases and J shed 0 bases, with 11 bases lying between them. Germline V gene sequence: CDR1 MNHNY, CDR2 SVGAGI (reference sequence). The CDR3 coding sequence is TGTGCCAGCAGCCCCGGACAGCTGAACACTGAAGCTTTCTTT. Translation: CASSPGQLNTEAFF.

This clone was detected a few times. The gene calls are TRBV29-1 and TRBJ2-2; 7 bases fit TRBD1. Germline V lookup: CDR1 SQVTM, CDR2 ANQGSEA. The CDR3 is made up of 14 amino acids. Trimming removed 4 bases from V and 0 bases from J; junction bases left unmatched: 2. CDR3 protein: CSVVGQANTGELFF. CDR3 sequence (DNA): TGCAGCGTTGTCGGACAGGCGAACACCGGGGAGCTGTTTTTT.

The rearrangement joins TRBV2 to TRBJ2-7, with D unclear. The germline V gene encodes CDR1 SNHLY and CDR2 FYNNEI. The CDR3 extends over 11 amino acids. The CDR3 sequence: CVNRVGYEQYF. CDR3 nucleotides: TGTGTCAACCGAGTGGGCTACGAGCAGTACTTC.

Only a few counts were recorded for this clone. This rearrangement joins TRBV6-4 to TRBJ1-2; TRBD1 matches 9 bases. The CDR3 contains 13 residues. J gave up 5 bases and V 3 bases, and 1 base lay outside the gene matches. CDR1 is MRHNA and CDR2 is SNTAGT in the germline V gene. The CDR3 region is CASSEGQGYGYTF. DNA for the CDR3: TGTGCCAGCAGTGAGGGACAGGGATATGGCTACACCTTC.

The CDR3 DNA follows: TGTGCCAGCAGCCCCTACGGGGGCAGGGGAGAGCAGTACTTC. Translating gives CASSPYGGRGEQYF. The chain links TRBV7-3 to TRBJ2-7; TRBD1 or TRBD2 may be the D gene (6 bases each). Germline V gene sequence: CDR1 SGHTA, CDR2 FQGTGA. V lost 5 bases to trimming and J lost 7 bases, with 18 bases between them. The CDR3 loop spans 14 amino acids.

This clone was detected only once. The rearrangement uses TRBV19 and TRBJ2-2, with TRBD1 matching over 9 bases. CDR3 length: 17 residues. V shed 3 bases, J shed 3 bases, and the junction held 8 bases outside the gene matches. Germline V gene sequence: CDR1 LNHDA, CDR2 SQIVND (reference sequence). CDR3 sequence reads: CASSILGTGLDTGELFF. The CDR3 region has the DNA TGTGCCAGTAGTATCTTAGGGACAGGGTTGGACACCGGGGAGCTGTTTTTT.

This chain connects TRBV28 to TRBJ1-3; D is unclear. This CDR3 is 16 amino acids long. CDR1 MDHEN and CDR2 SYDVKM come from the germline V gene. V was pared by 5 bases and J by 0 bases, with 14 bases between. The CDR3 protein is CASSLGQVYSGNTIYF. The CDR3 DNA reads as TGTGCCAGCAGTCTCGGCCAGGTCTACTCTGGAAACACCATATATTTT.

In DNA, the CDR3 is TGTGCCAGCAGTTCTTTAGCGGGATTTGAGACCCAGTACTTC. It translates to CASSSLAGFETQYF. This chain uses TRBV27 with TRBJ2-5, with 8 positions matching TRBD2. Trimming took 4 bases from V and 5 from J; bases not matched to a gene: 6. Germline V CDR1 and CDR2: MNHEY, SMNVEV (reference sequence). This CDR3 spans 14 amino acids.

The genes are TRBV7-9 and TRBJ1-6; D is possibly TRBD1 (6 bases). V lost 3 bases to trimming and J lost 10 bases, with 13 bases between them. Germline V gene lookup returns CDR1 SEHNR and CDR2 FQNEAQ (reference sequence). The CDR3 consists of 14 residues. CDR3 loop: CASSFEQGFSPLHF. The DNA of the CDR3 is TGTGCCAGCAGCTTTGAACAGGGCTTCTCACCCCTCCACTTT.